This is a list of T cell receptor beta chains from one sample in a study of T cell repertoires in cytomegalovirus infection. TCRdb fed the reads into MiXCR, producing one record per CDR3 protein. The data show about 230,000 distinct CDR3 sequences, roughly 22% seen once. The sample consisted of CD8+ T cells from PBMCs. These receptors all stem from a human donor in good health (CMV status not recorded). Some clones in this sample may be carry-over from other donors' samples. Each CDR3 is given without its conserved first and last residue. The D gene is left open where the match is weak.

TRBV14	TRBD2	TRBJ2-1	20	ASSQGAGAGLAGVGIYNEQF
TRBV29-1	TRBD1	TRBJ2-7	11	SVAGTGSNEQY
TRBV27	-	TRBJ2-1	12	ASSMWAGTNEQF
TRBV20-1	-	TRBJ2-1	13	SARDLPYVDNEQF
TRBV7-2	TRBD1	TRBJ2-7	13	ASSPGQEISYEQY
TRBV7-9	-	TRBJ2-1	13	ASSGDGGSYNEQF
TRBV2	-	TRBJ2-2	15	ASSTRRGSENTGELF
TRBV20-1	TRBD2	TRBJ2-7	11	SARETSQYEQY
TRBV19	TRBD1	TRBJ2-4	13	ASSPLDRAEDIQY
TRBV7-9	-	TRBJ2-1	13	ASSPTGRVYNEQF
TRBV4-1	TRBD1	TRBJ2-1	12	ASSPRQGYNEQF
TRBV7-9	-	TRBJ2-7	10	ASRYSSYEQY
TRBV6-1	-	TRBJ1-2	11	ASSEQGWNGYT
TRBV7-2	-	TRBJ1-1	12	ASSPLATNTEAF
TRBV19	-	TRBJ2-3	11	ASSMWWGDTQY
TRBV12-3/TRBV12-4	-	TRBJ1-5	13	ASSLSVGGTQPQH
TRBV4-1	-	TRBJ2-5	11	ASSQGPAETQY
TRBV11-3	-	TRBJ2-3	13	ASSKGGGSTDTQY
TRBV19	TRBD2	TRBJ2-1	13	ATRTSGEYYNEQF
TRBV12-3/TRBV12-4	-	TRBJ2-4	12	ASSHQLAKNIQY
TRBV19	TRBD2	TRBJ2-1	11	ASSIIGGNEQF
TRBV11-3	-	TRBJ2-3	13	ASSPRTKNTDTQY
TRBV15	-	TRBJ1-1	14	ATSRDPGGLNTEAF
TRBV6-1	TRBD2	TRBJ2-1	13	ASSVDSGGYNEQF
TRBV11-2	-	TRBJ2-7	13	ASSLGIGGVYEQY
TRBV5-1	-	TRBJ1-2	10	ASGGTDGSNT
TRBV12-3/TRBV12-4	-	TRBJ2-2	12	ASSLFMGTGELF
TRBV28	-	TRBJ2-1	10	ASSLVFNEQF
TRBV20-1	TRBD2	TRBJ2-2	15	SARVPGAGGIVGELF
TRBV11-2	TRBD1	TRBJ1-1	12	ASSGHRGRPEAF
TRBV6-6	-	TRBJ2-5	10	ATLGAGETQY
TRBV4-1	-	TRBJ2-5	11	ASSQVHRETQY
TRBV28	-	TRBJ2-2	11	ASSFLNTGELF
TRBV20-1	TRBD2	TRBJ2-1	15	SARKAPTSGRNNEQF
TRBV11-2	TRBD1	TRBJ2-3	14	ASSRDTGDGTDTQY
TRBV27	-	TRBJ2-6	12	ASKLQSGANVLT
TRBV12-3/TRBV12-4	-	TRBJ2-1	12	ASSIGFRGNEQF
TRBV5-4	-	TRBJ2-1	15	ASSSPVGTRPKNEQF
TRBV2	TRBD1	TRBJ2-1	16	ASSEAVEDRGQDNEQF
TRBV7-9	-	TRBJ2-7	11	ASSLGAASEQY
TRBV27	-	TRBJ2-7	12	ASSPRPLLGEQY
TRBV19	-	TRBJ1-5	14	ASSSRSDYSNQPQH
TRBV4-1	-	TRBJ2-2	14	ASSQQGFGGTGELF
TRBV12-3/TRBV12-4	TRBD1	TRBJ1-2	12	ASSSDRGFYGYT
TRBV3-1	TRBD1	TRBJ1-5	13	ASSPAGTAVWPQH
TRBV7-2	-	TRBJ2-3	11	ASSLTWGDTQY
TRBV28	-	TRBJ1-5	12	ASSFPEENQPQH
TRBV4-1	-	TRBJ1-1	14	ASSQSPGGIVLEAF
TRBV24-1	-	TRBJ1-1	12	ATSGGGTNTEAF
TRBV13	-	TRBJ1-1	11	ASSPQMNTEAF
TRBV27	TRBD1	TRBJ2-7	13	ASSPTGGFLYEQY
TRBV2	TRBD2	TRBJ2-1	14	ASSEPGASGGNEQF
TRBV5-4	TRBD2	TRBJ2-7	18	ASSLGPGDSGGPSSYEQY
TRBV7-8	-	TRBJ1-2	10	ASSLGGLGYT
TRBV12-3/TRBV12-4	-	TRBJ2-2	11	ASRDRNTGELF
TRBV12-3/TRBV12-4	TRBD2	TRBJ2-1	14	ASSLPNSGGVNEQF
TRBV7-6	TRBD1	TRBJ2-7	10	ASSGQGHEQY
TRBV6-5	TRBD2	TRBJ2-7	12	ASSKAGGMYEQY
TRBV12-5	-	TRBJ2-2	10	ASGLGTDELF
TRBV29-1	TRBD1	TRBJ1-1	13	SVAGDRNMNTEAF